These 19 T cell receptor beta chains were all obtained from the same sample, sequenced in a study of identical twins. TCRdb re-called the 5' RACE reads through MiXCR, storing one row per CDR3 protein. Counted here are 450,000 to 600,000 distinct CDR3 sequences, more than 20% occurring once; the ten biggest clones make up approximately 0.52%. These data also featured in a second study, about yellow fever vaccine responses in identical twins.

Sequenced input: CD4+ T cells sorted from blood. The receptors were sampled from a woman between 18 and 29 years old in good health.

A few counts support this clonotype. The chain links TRBV5-1 to TRBJ2-1; TRBD2 aligns across 7 bases. Germline V gene sequence: CDR1 SGHRS, CDR2 YFSETQ. The CDR3 is 12 amino acids. Trimming took 5 bases from V and 7 from J; bases not matched to a gene: 3. The DNA for the CDR3 is TGCGCCAGCAGGCGGGGGAGAAATGAGCAGTTCTTC. It yields the protein CASRRGRNEQFF. The full variable domain, rest sourced from reference TRBV5-1 and TRBJ2-1, is KAGVTQTPRYLIKTRGQQVTLSCSPISGHRSVSWYQQTPGQGLQFLFEYFSETQRNKGNFPGRFSGRQFSNSRSEMNVSTLELGDSALYLCASRRGRNEQFFGPGTRLTVL.

This sequence joins TRBV5-1 and TRBJ2-2; D is perhaps TRBD1 or TRBD2 (5 bases each). The length of the CDR3 is 16 residues. CDR1 SGHRS and CDR2 YFSETQ come from the germline V gene. Trimming removed 1 base at V and 5 bases at J, with 15 bases between. CDR3 sequence reads: CASSLSGLPGTGELFF. The CDR3 region has the DNA TGCGCCAGCAGCTTGTCAGGGTTGCCGGGGACCGGGGAGCTGTTTTTT.

This clonotype has only a few counts. The chain links TRBV11-2 to TRBJ2-3; 11 bases align to TRBD2. This CDR3 spans 17 amino acids. Germline V gene data show CDR1 as SGHAT and CDR2 as FQNNGV. V lost 3 bases, J lost 5 bases, and 10 bases stayed unmatched. The CDR3 here is CASSLPGLADFKDTQYF. DNA for the CDR3: TGTGCCAGCAGCTTGCCGGGACTAGCGGACTTTAAAGATACGCAGTATTTT.

The chain uses TRBV10-3 and TRBJ2-2; D is perhaps TRBD2 (5 bases). Per germline, CDR1 ENHRY and CDR2 SYGVKD. This CDR3 has 21 residues. Trimming took off 0 bases at V and 3 bases at J, with 26 bases between the two ends. CDR3 loop: CAISESSSTLRLSGDTGELFF. Written as DNA, the CDR3 is TGTGCCATCAGTGAGTCGAGTTCCACACTTCGGCTCAGCGGTGACACCGGGGAGCTGTTTTTT.

This chain connects TRBV7-9 to TRBJ1-3; D gene unclear. V lost 4 bases to trimming and J lost 7 bases, with 14 bases between them. Per the germline V gene, CDR1 is SEHNR and CDR2 is FQNEAQ (reference sequence). This CDR3 comprises 14 residues. DNA of the CDR3: TGTGCCAGCAGCTCGGACCGGACGGGGAACACCATATATTTT. Encoded protein: CASSSDRTGNTIYF.

The CDR3 coding sequence is TGTGCCAGCCAGGACTGGACAGGGGAACTCGAGCAGTACTTC. Protein: CASQDWTGELEQYF. This chain links TRBV28 with TRBJ2-7; 9 bases map to TRBD1. CDR1 is MDHEN, CDR2 SYDVKM, per germline. CDR3 length equals 14 residues. V dropped 8 bases and J dropped 6; count of bases not matched to a gene: 11.

The chain employs TRBV7-9 and TRBJ2-7, with a weak D call TRBD2 (5 bases). V was trimmed by 0 bases and J by 3 bases, leaving 12 bases between them. The CDR3 sequence is 15 residues long. Germline CDR1 and CDR2: SEHNR and FQNEAQ (reference sequence). The CDR3 protein is CASSLARRTNYEQYF. The DNA of the CDR3 is TGTGCCAGCAGCTTAGCGCGGAGGACCAACTACGAGCAGTACTTC.

This clonotype was seen many times. V gene TRBV7-7 combines with J gene TRBJ2-1; unclear D gene. Germline CDR1 reads SSHAT; CDR2 reads FNYEAQ (reference sequence). This CDR3 region has 11 residues. With 11 bases removed from V and 5 bases from J, the gap between germline ends came to 10 bases. CDR3 protein: CAVSRNNEQFF. The DNA of the CDR3 is TGTGCCGTCTCAAGGAACAATGAGCAGTTCTTC.

In this sample, this clonotype turned up a few times. This CDR3 is CSARDLRVGRSDTQYF. In DNA, the CDR3 is TGCAGTGCTAGAGATCTTCGAGTCGGGAGGAGCGATACGCAGTATTTT. The gene calls are TRBV20-1 and TRBJ2-3, with 7 positions matching TRBD2. J gave up 6 bases and V 0 bases, and 12 bases lay outside the gene matches. The V gene's germline CDR1 is DFQATT and CDR2 SNEGSKA (reference sequence). The CDR3 length is 16 residues.

This clonotype has only a few counts. The chain links TRBV6-1 to TRBJ1-5, with a weak D call TRBD1 (6 bases). V was trimmed by 5 bases and J by 6 bases, leaving 14 bases between them. The CDR3 sequence is 14 residues long. CDR1 and CDR2 (germline): MNHNS, SASEGT. The CDR3 here is CASSLRQAFQPQHF. The CDR3 DNA follows: TGTGCCAGCAGTCTCCGACAGGCGTTTCAGCCCCAGCATTTT.

This clonotype occurred a few times. An end of the junction differs from the germline gene, which may be a read error. The rearrangement uses TRBV14 and TRBJ2-5; D remains unclear. The CDR3 runs 11 residues. In germline, CDR1 is SGHDN, CDR2 FVKESK. Written as DNA, the CDR3 is TGTGCCAGCAGCCAACAAGGGACCCAGTACTTC. Encoded protein: CASSQQGTQYF.

This clonotype has only a few counts. J is TRBJ2-6 and V is TRBV12-3 or TRBV12-4; D gene ambiguous. Trimming left V 7 bases short and J 2 bases short, with 6 bases between. The CDR3 contains 13 residues. The CDR3 sequence: CASIRAGANVLTF. The CDR3 DNA sequence: TGTGCCAGCATTAGGGCTGGGGCCAACGTCCTGACTTTC.

This clonotype was observed a few times. The chain joins TRBV6-1 to TRBJ2-1, with TRBD1 identical over 7 bases. The CDR3 extends over 16 amino acids. Germline lookup yields CDR1 MNHNS and CDR2 SASEGT. Losses at the gene ends were 2 bases for V and 2 bases for J; bases not matched to a gene: 6. In DNA, the CDR3 is TGTGCCAGCAGTGAACACCAGGGGGTCGCCTACAATGAGCAGTTCTTC. It is translated as CASSEHQGVAYNEQFF.

The chain recombines TRBV24-1 with TRBJ2-5; a weak D match, TRBD2 (5 bases). The CDR3 runs 13 residues. The V end lost 4 bases, the J end lost 2 bases, and 7 bases lay between the germline ends. Germline assignment: CDR1 KGHDR and CDR2 SFDVKD. CDR3 bases: TGTGCCACCAGTGACCCGGGGCAAGAGACCCAGTACTTC. As protein: CATSDPGQETQYF.

To note about this clonotype: This may be a read error, as it is one base from a much larger clone. This rearrangement joins TRBV7-2 to TRBJ2-3; D is unresolved. V dropped 7 bases and J dropped 4 bases, with 18 bases sitting between them. Germline-derived CDR1 and CDR2 are SGHTA and FQGNSA. The CDR3 consists of 15 residues. CDR3 sequence reads: CASNSLLYGADTQYF. The CDR3 region has the DNA TGTGCCAGCAACTCCCTTCTGTATGGTGCAGATACGCAGTATTTT. The full variable domain, with the rest looked up from reference TRBV7-2 and TRBJ2-3, is GAGVSQSPSNKVTEKGKDVELRCDPISGHTALYWYRQSLGQGLEFLIYFQGNSAPDKSGLPSDRFSAERTGGSVSTLTIQRTQQEDSAVYLCASNSLLYGADTQYFGPGTRLTVL.

The CDR3 spells CSARPTKEREGNTYNEQFF. The CDR3 DNA reads as TGCAGTGCTAGACCGACGAAGGAGCGGGAGGGAAACACCTACAATGAGCAGTTCTTC. V is TRBV20-1 and J is TRBJ2-1, with TRBD2 matching over 10 bases. The germline gives CDR1 DFQATT, CDR2 SNEGSKA (reference sequence). This CDR3 is built from 19 residues. V was clipped by 2 bases and J by 2 bases; unmatched bases: 15.

The CDR3 sequence is CASRGANRHYLGSPLHF. DNA for the CDR3: TGTGCCAGCAGGGGGGCAAATAGACACTACCTTGGTTCACCCCTCCACTTT. J is TRBJ1-6 and V is TRBV28; a possible D gene is TRBD1 (6 bases). Germline CDR1 and CDR2: MDHEN and SYDVKM. The ends were cut back, 6 bases at V and 9 bases at J, with 24 bases in the middle. This CDR3 has 17 amino acids.

This clonotype was picked up a small number of times. The rearrangement links TRBV5-6 to TRBJ2-5, with 12 positions matching TRBD2. V trimming: 0 bases; J trimming: 5 bases; junction bases outside the gene matches: 2. Germline CDR1 reads SGHDT; CDR2 reads YYEEEE. This CDR3 is built from 15 residues. The CDR3 sequence: CASSLALAGGETQYF. DNA for the CDR3: TGTGCCAGCAGCTTGGCCCTAGCGGGAGGGGAGACCCAGTACTTC.

A few counts support this clonotype. The rearrangement links TRBV12-3 or TRBV12-4 to TRBJ2-5; D perhaps matches TRBD2 (6 bases). V was trimmed by 7 bases and J by 0 bases, leaving 18 bases between them. This CDR3 is 16 amino acids long. The CDR3 loop is CASTRWRGTYQETQYF. CDR3 nucleotides: TGTGCCAGCACGAGGTGGCGGGGAACATACCAAGAGACCCAGTACTTC.